This T cell receptor beta chain is from a study of blood T cell repertoires in COVID-19 (dated by TCRdb to the early 2020s). Broadly, across the study: Samples covering the acute and convalescent phases of COVID-19 were provided by collaborators in the United States, Italy and Spain. The prospective study material was composed of cDNA or gDNA derived from T cells, B-cell-depleted T cells, or PBMCs. Deeply sampled blood TCRbeta repertoires from subjects exposed to, actively infected with, or recovered from COVID-19 were included in the dataset. The repertoires were made available in a free public database intended to serve as a resource for research on the immune response to SARS-CoV-2. Samples came from the ongoing ImmuneRACE study (first 160 participants) plus 1,254 subjects from 6 global collaborators. The sample metadata nearly always contained a de-identified subject ID, COVID-19 status, age in years and sex. Where available, HLA class I and class II types were obtained from metadata supplied by the sample provider rather than from assay-based typing. Overall study outcomes, separate from this receptor: Clinical and demographic metadata were provided uncurated, with the amount varying by source and participant.

The CDR3 contains 14 residues, cysteine and phenylalanine counted. Only CDR3 DNA is held: 42 bases, read in frame from base 1. CDR1 and CDR2 were assigned from the germline V gene as WSHSY and SAAADI. The V and J ends are trimmed by 6 bases and 0 bases, leaving 9 bases between them. In the case of this clone: There is no known antigen for this receptor. Qualities for individual bases were not recorded, and no much larger clone is one base off.

Whole blood was collected in K2EDTA tubes by collaborating institutions according to the institutions' own protocols. Collaborator samples were shipped for TCRbeta analysis as frozen whole blood, isolated PBMCs, or DNA extracted from either sample type. The immunoSEQ Assay, a bias-controlled multiplex PCR, was used to amplify TCRbeta CDR3 regions from genomic DNA. The published analysis was carried out like this. The number of nucleated cells in each sample was estimated by amplification of reference gene primers within the assay. Sequence reads were collapsed and filtered to measure the absolute abundance of every unique TCRbeta CDR3 rearrangement. For each sample, productive Simpson clonality was calculated as the square root of Simpson's diversity index over productive rearrangements. TCRdb mirrors the immuneACCESS table, restricted to in-frame sequences. Some clones are absent from its copies; in checked studies, under half trace to an unresolved V gene, and the reason for the others is unknown. V and J calls and clone size follow that table, whereas D and trimming were derived from the DNA. The sample table records fewer than 250,000 clones; approximately 85% of these occur just once. Roughly 4% of the sample is taken by the ten largest.

Source material: peripheral blood. The source of this sequence is a man over 45 with acute or convalescent COVID-19. The chain couples TRBV10-2 to TRBJ1-5; the D region possibly corresponds to TRBD1 (5 bases align). In nucleotides, the sequence is TGCGCCAGCAGCATGACAGTTAGCAATCAGCCCCAGCATTTT. This translates into CASSMTVSNQPQHF.